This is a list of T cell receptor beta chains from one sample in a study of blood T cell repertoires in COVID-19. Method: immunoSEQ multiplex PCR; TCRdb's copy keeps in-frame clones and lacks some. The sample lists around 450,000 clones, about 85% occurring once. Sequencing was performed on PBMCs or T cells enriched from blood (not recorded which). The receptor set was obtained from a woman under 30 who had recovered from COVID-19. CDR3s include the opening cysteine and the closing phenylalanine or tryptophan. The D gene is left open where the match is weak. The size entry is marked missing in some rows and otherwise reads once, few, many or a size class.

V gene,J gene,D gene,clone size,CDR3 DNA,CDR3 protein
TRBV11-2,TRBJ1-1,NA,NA,TGTGCCAGCAGCTCTTCCGGGGCTGAAGCTTTCTTT,CASSSSGAEAFF
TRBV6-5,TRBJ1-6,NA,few,TGTGCCAGCAGTTACACGCCCTGGGCCTCACCCCTCCACTTT,CASSYTPWASPLHF
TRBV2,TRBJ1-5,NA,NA,TGTGCCAGCAGTATTACAGGGAATCAGCCCCAGCATTTT,CASSITGNQPQHF
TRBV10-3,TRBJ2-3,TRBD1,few,TGTGCCATCACCTCAGACAGGGATGGCCGGGATACGCAGTATTTT,CAITSDRDGRDTQYF
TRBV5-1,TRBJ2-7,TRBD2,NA,TGCGCCAGCAGCTTCCAACTAGCGGGGGGCTACGAGCAGTACTTC,CASSFQLAGGYEQYF
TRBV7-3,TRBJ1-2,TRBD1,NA,TGTGCCAGCAGCCCAGGACAGGGATCTAACTATGGCTACACCTTC,CASSPGQGSNYGYTF
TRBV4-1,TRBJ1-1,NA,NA,TGCGCCAGCAGCCAAGCAGGGAACACTGAAGCTTTCTTT,CASSQAGNTEAFF
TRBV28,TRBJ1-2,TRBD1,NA,TGTGCCAGCAGTCTATCACGGACAGGAGGTGACTATGGCTACACCTTC,CASSLSRTGGDYGYTF
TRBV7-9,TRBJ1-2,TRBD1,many,TGTGCCAGCAGCTCATCAGACAGGGGAATGGGAGGCTACACCTTC,CASSSSDRGMGGYTF
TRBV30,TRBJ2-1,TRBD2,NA,TGTGCCTGGAGTAAGGCGGGGGGTTATTATGAGCAGTTCTTC,CAWSKAGGYYEQFF
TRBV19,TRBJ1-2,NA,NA,TGTGCCAGTAGTATAGAAGGGGAGGCCAGCCTCTATGGCTACACCTTC,CASSIEGEASLYGYTF
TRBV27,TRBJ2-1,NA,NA,TGTGCCAGCAGTTTCCGGGACTCTTACAATGAGCAGTTCTTC,CASSFRDSYNEQFF
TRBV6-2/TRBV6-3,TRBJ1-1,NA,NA,TGTGCCAGCAGTTTACAGTTACGAATTCAGGGGACGGGGAACACTGAAGCTTTCTTT,CASSLQLRIQGTGNTEAFF
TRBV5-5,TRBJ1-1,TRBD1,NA,TGTGCCAGCAGCCTGTTGGTAAATCAAGGGGGCAAGGACACTGAAGCTTTCTTT,CASSLLVNQGGKDTEAFF
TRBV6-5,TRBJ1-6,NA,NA,TGTGCCAGCAGTTACCGGGAAGACCAGGGGTCACCCCTCCACTTT,CASSYREDQGSPLHF
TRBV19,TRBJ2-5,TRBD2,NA,TGTGCCAGTGCCCGAGGGGTGGCTAGCGGGGGAGGGACCCAGTACTTC,CASARGVASGGGTQYF
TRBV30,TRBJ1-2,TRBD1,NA,TGTGCCTGGACCAGTAGACAGGGGGAGGGCTACACCTTC,CAWTSRQGEGYTF
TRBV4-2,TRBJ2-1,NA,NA,TGTGCCAGCAGCCAAGTAGTCCAGGGGATCTCCTACAATGAGCAGTTCTTC,CASSQVVQGISYNEQFF
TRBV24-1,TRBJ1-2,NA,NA,TGTGCCACCAGTGACCCAAGCGGGATCCGGGGCTACACCTTC,CATSDPSGIRGYTF
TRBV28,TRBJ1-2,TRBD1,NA,TGTGCCAGCAGGGTAACAGGGGGCGTAAGCTATGGCTACACCTTC,CASRVTGGVSYGYTF
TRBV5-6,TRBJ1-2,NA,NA,TGTGCCAGCAGCTTGCGGGTCAACTATGGCTACACCTTC,CASSLRVNYGYTF
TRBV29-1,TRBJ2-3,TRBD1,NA,TGCAGCGTAGACAGGGAGTCTAGCACAGATACGCAGTATTTT,CSVDRESSTDTQYF
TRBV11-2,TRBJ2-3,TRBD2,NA,TGTGCCAGCAGCCCAACCGGGACTAGCGGGGGGTTTAGGACAGATACGCAGTATTTT,CASSPTGTSGGFRTDTQYF
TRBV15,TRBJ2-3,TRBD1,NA,TGTGCCACCAGCAGGGGACAGTACACAGATACGCAGTATTTT,CATSRGQYTDTQYF
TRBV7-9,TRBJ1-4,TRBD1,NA,TGTGCCAGCAACAGGGGGCGGGAAAATGAAAAACTGTTTTTT,CASNRGRENEKLFF
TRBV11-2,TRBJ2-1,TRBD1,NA,TGTGCCAGCAGCTCCCCCGGGACAGGATTTTACAATGAGCAGTTCTTC,CASSSPGTGFYNEQFF
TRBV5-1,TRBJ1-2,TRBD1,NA,TGCGCCAGCAGCTCTAGGGACAGGGAGACTGAGAGCTACACCTTC,CASSSRDRETESYTF
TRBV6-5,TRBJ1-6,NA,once,TGTGCCAGCAGTTTCAGTCAGGGGATCCCTAATTCACCCCTCCACTTT,CASSFSQGIPNSPLHF
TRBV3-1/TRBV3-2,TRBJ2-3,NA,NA,TGTGCCAGCAGCCAAGTCCCACACGCAGATACGCAGTATTTT,CASSQVPHADTQYF
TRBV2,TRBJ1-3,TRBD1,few,TGTGCCAGCAGTTGGACAGGTGCTGGAAACACCATATATTTT,CASSWTGAGNTIYF
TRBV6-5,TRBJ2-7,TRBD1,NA,TGTGCCAGCAGTTACGTACAGGGGTCGGGGCAGTACTTC,CASSYVQGSGQYF
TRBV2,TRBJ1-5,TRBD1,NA,TGTGCCAGCAACGGCCGGGACAGGGAGGACCAGCCCCAGCATTTT,CASNGRDREDQPQHF
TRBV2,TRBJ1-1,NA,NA,TGTGCCAGCGGACTGTTGAACACTGAAGCTTTCTTT,CASGLLNTEAFF
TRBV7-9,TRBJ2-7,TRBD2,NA,TGTGCCAGCAGCTTACAGGGAGGGGTCAAGAAGTACTTC,CASSLQGGVKKYF
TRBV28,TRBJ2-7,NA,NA,TGTGCCAGCAGTAGCCGTCCCCCGGACGAGCAGTACTTC,CASSSRPPDEQYF
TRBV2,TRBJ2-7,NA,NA,TGTGCCAGCAGTGAGGGGGGTACCTACGAGCAGTACTTC,CASSEGGTYEQYF
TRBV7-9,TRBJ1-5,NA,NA,TGTGCCAGCAGCACAACAGGGATCGGCAATCAGCCCCAGCATTTT,CASSTTGIGNQPQHF
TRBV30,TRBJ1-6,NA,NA,TGTGCCTGGAGTTTTCACTCCTATAATTCACCCCTCCACTTT,CAWSFHSYNSPLHF
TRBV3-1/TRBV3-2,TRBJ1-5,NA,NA,TGTGCCAGCAGCCAAAATTTTATGAGCAATCAGCCCCAGCATTTT,CASSQNFMSNQPQHF
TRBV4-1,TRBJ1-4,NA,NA,TGCGCCAGCAGCCTCTTTGCTATCGTTAATGAAAAACTGTTTTTT,CASSLFAIVNEKLFF
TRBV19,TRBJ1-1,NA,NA,TGTGCCAGTAGTTTAAGGGGGACTGAAGCTTTCTTT,CASSLRGTEAFF
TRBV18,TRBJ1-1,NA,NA,TGTGCCAGCTCACCATCCCCTAGGCAGGGAACTGAAGCTTTCTTT,CASSPSPRQGTEAFF
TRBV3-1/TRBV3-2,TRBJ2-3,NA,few,TGTGCCAGCAGCCCGACGGGGGACACAGATACGCAGTATTTT,CASSPTGDTDTQYF
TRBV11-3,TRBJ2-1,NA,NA,TGTGCCAGCAGCTTCGGAGGGAATGAGCAGTTCTTC,CASSFGGNEQFF
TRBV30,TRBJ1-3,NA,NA,TGTGCCTGGAGTCAGTTCTCTGGAAACACCATATATTTT,CAWSQFSGNTIYF
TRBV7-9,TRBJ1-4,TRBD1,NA,TGTGCCAGCAGCTTAGGGACAGGGAGGGAAAAACTGTTTTTT,CASSLGTGREKLFF
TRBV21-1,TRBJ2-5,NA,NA,TGTGCCAGCAGCCTTAGATGGGCGAGCGGGGGGCCCCAAGAGACCCAGTACTTC,CASSLRWASGGPQETQYF
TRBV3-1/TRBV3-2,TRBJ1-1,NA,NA,TGTGCCAGCAGGGACCGGGGAGGCGGGATGAACACTGAAGCTTTCTTT,CASRDRGGGMNTEAFF
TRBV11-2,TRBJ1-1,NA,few,TGTGCCAGCAGCTTATATCTAGACAGCTTAAACACTGAAGCTTTCTTT,CASSLYLDSLNTEAFF
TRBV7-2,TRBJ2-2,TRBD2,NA,TGTGCCAGCAGCTTGCCCTTAGCGGGGGGGACCGGGGAGCTGTTTTTT,CASSLPLAGGTGELFF
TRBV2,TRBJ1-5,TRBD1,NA,TGTGCCACGAGTACAGGAACAGGGGGAGGTCAGCCCCAGCATTTT,CATSTGTGGGQPQHF
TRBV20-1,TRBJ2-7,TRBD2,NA,TGCAGTGCTAGTGGGGGGGTTGCAGTAACCTACGAGCAGTACTTC,CSASGGVAVTYEQYF
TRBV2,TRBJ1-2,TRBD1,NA,TGTGCCAGCAGCGGCCTCTCCCGACAGGGGCGAGGCACCTTC,CASSGLSRQGRGTF
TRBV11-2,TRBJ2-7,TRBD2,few,TGTGCCAGCAGCTTTACGGGACTAGCGGGGGTTTACGAGCAGTACTTC,CASSFTGLAGVYEQYF
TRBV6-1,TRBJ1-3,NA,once,TGTGCCAGCAGTGAAGCAGGAGAAGGAAACACCATATATTTT,CASSEAGEGNTIYF